One and the same sample provided the 2 T cell receptor beta chains below, sequenced in a study of Graves' ophthalmopathy and Graves' hyperthyroidism. TCR beta CDR3 amplification used RNA transcripts. Second-round multiplex PCR came after a first-round RT-PCR that employed HTBI primers. TCRdb re-derived calls from the multiplex PCR reads in MiXCR, one entry per CDR3 protein. The sample has around 1.1 million distinct CDR3 sequences; approximately 35% are singletons. The sequencing sample was made of peripheral blood or thyroid tissue (not recorded which). The receptor source for this set is an adult man with Graves' hyperthyroidism.

This clonotype occurred a few times. The chain couples TRBV4-3 to TRBJ2-7; TRBD2 aligns across 7 bases. Germline-derived CDR1 and CDR2 are LGHNA and YSLEER. CDR3 length: 14 amino acids. With 0 bases clipped from V and 8 bases from J, the junction kept 7 bases outside the gene matches. DNA of the CDR3: TGCGCCAGCAGCCAAGAGGTTAGCGGGTTCCAGCAGTACTTC. Translating gives CASSQEVSGFQQYF.

This clonotype has a count of ten or more. This chain connects TRBV10-3 to TRBJ1-6; possibly TRBD1 for D (5 bases). The CDR3 has 13 amino acids. Germline assignment: CDR1 ENHRY and CDR2 SYGVKD. Trimming cost V 9 bases and J 9 bases, with 15 bases left between them. CDR3 in amino acids: CAISGSGLSPLHF. DNA of the CDR3: TGTGCCATTTCAGGGTCGGGCCTTTCACCCCTCCACTTT.